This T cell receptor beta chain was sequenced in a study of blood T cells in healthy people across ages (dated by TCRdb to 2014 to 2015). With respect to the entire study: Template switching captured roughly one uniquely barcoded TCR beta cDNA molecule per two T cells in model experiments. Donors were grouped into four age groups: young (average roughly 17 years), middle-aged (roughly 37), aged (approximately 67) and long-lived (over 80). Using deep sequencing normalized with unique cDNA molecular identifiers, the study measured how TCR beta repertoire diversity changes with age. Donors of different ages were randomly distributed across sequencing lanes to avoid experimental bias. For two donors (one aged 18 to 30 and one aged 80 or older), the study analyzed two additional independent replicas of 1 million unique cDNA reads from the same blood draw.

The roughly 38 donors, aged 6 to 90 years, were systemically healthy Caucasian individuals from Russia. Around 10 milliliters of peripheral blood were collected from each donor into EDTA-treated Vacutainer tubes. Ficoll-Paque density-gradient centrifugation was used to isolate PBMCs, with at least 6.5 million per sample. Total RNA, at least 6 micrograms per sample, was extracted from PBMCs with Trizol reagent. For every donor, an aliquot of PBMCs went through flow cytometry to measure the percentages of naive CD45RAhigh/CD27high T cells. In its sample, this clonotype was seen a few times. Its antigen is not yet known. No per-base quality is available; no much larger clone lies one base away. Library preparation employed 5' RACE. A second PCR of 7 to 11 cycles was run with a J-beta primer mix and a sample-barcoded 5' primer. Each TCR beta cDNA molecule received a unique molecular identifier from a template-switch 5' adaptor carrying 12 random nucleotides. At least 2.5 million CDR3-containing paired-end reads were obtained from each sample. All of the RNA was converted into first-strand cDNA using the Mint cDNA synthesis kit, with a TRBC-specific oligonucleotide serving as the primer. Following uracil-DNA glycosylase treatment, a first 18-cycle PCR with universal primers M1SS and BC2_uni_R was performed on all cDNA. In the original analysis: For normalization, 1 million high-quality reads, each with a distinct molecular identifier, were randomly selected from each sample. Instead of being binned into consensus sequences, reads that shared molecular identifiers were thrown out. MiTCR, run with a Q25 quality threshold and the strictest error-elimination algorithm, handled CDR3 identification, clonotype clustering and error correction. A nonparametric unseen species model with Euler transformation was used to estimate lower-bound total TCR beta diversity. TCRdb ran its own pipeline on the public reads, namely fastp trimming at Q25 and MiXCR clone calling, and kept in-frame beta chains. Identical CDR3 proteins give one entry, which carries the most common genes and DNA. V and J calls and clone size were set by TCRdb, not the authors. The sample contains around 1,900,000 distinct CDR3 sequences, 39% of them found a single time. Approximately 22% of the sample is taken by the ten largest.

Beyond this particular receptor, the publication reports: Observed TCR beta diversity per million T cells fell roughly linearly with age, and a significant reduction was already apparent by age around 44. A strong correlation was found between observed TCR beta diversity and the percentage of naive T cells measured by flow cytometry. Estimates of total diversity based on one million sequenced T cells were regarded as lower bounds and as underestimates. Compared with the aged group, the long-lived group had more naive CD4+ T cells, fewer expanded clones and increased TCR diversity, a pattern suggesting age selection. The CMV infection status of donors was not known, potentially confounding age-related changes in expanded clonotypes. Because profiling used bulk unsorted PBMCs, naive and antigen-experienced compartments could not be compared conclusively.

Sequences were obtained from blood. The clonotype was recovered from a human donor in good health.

This receptor has the CDR3 CASSKRDSGANVLTF. The sequenced DNA: TGTGCCAGTAGTAAGAGAGACTCTGGGGCCAACGTCCTGACTTTC. The receptor chain draws on TRBV19 and TRBJ2-6; the D segment cannot be called with confidence. V and J lose 4 bases and 0 bases, and a span of 7 bases separates them. Reading from cysteine to phenylalanine, the CDR3 counts 15 amino acids. Only the CDR3 region is kept as DNA, spanning 45 bases read in frame from base 1. The germline V gene (reference sequence) provides CDR1 LNHDA and CDR2 SQIVND.